Below, 7 T cell receptor beta chains from the same sample are listed, as sequenced in a study of T-cell reconstitution after alpha-beta-depleted transplantation in children. Preparation of the TCRbeta library involved a method that used unique molecular identifiers. TCRdb redid the calling of the PCR reads with MiXCR, one entry per CDR3 protein. This sample carries about 980,000 distinct CDR3 sequences, under 30% of them seen once, and the ten largest clones take under 30%. The input for sequencing was PBMCs, mostly from graft donor cells, taken 360 days after TCRalphabeta/CD19-depleted stem cell transplant. These receptors came from a boy under two years old who had a stem cell transplant for SCID, so the T cells may come from the graft donor.

In this sample, this clonotype turned up a few times. The chain joins TRBV6-1 to TRBJ2-5, with D perhaps matching TRBD1 (6 bases). This CDR3 comprises 15 residues. CDR1 and CDR2 (germline): MNHNS, SASEGT. Trimming removed 6 bases at V and 5 bases at J, with 19 bases between. CDR3 nucleotide sequence: TGTGCCAGCAGCAAAGGACAGAACAGAGAGGAGACCCAGTACTTC. This sequence encodes CASSKGQNREETQYF.

The gene calls are TRBV3-1 and TRBJ2-4; the D is unclear. The CDR3 sequence is 14 residues long. V was cut by 5 bases and J by 1 base, with 9 bases left in between. Germline lookup yields CDR1 LGHDT and CDR2 YNNKEL (reference sequence). CDR3 sequence: CASSSVGAKNIQYF. CDR3 bases: TGTGCCAGCAGCTCTGTAGGGGCCAAAAACATTCAGTACTTC. Combining the CDR3 with reference TRBV3-1 and TRBJ2-4 gives the whole variable domain DTAVSQTPKYLVTQMGNDKSIKCEQNLGHDTMYWYKQDSKKFLKIMFSYNNKELIINETVPNRFSPKSPDKAHLNLHINSLELGDSAVYFCASSSVGAKNIQYFGAGTRLSVL.

V usage is TRBV7-9 and J usage is TRBJ1-1; D is unclear. Germline lookup yields CDR1 SEHNR and CDR2 FQNEAQ (reference sequence). The CDR3 totals 15 residues. The V end was cut by 6 bases, the J end by 4 bases, with 18 bases between. The CDR3 here is CASSPRKLWSTEAFF. The CDR3 DNA is TGTGCCAGCAGTCCTCGGAAACTCTGGAGCACTGAAGCTTTCTTT.

This chain links TRBV6-1 with TRBJ1-6; TRBD1 might be the D (5 bases). Trimming left V 7 bases short and J 9 bases short, with 16 bases between. The CDR3 runs 14 residues. Germline CDR1 MNHNS, CDR2 SASEGT. The CDR3 sequence is CASTLRDRGSPLHF. The CDR3 coding sequence is TGTGCCAGCACCCTTCGGGACCGGGGTTCACCCCTCCACTTT.

In this sample, this clonotype turned up a few times. This sequence joins TRBV27 and TRBJ2-2, with a possible D match to TRBD2 (6 bases). CDR1 and CDR2 (germline): MNHEY, SMNVEV (reference sequence). The V end was cut by 1 base, the J end by 2 bases, with 11 bases between. The CDR3 extends over 16 amino acids. The CDR3 sequence is CASSLWAGRNTGELFF. In DNA, the CDR3 is TGTGCCAGCAGTTTATGGGCGGGGCGTAACACCGGGGAGCTGTTTTTT.

The chain carries TRBV7-8 and TRBJ1-1, with D tentatively TRBD1 (5 bases). The CDR3 is 14 residues long. V lost 4 bases, J lost 4 bases, and 13 bases lay in between. CDR1 is SGHVS and CDR2 is FQNEAQ in the germline V gene. The CDR3 is CASSSGHGATEAFF. As DNA, the CDR3 is TGTGCCAGCAGCTCGGGCCATGGGGCCACTGAAGCTTTCTTT.

The sample holds a few counts of this clonotype. The chain couples TRBV12-3 or TRBV12-4 to TRBJ2-7; a possible D gene is TRBD1 (7 bases). V was pared by 1 base and J by 0 bases, with 19 bases between. There are 18 residues in the CDR3. Here the CDR3 reads CASSLVLEGALPSYEQYF. The CDR3 DNA reads TGTGCCAGCAGTTTAGTACTGGAGGGGGCTCTACCCTCCTACGAGCAGTACTTC.